This paragraph covers one T cell receptor (beta chain) sequence. Produced via immunoSEQ multiplex PCR; TCRdb's table is partial and in-frame only. Of some 130,000 clones listed, 80% to 95% are singletons. This sample is part of a study of control samples from healthy donors and cancer patients. Germline V CDR1 and CDR2: MNHEY, SVGAGI. This CDR3 contains 15 residues. Deletions cut 4 bases from V and 2 bases from J, with 9 bases between. The chain recombines TRBV6-5 with TRBJ2-6, with a possible D match to TRBD2 (6 bases). The TCR was taken from a man between 18 and 29 years old in good health. The sequencing sample was made of blood. CDR3 protein: CASSSGRPGANVLTF. The CDR3, as DNA: TGTGCCAGCAGTTCAGGGAGGCCTGGGGCCAACGTCCTGACTTTC.